The clone carrying this T cell receptor (beta chain) was counted only a few times. Antigen specificity is unknown. The sample originates from a study of Graves' ophthalmopathy and Graves' hyperthyroidism. Study results and limitations: Blood was where most expanded thyroid clonotypes above 0.001 frequency also turned up.

The V and J ends lost 0 bases and 6 bases respectively, with 15 bases between them. This CDR3 is 16 amino acids long. The germline V gene encodes CDR1 LGHDT and CDR2 YNNKEL (reference sequence). Amplified TCR beta CDR3 regions were obtained using RNA transcripts as template. RT-PCR was first run with HTBI primers, then multiplex PCR in a second round. Each CDR3 protein gets one entry after TCRdb re-called the multiplex PCR reads with MiXCR. The sample has 560,000 or so distinct CDR3 sequences; approximately 37% are singletons. Sequencing used peripheral blood or thyroid tissue (not recorded which). The chain uses TRBV3-1 and TRBJ1-5, with D perhaps matching TRBD1 (5 bases). This TCR derives from an adult man with Graves' hyperthyroidism. The CDR3, as DNA: TGTGCCAGCAGCCAAGATCAGGGTACCAGGAGTCAGCCCCAGCATTTT. Protein: CASSQDQGTRSQPQHF.